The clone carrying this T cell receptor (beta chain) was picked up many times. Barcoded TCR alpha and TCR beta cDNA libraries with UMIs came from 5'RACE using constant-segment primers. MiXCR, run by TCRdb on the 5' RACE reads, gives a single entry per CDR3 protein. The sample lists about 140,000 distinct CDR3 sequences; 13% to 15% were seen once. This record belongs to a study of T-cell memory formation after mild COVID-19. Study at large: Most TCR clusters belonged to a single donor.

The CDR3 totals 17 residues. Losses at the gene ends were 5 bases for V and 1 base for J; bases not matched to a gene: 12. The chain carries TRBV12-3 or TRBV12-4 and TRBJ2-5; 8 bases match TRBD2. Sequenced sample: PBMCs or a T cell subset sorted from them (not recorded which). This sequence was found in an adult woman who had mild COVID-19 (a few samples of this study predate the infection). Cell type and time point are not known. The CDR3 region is CASSPSYGGAPQETQYF. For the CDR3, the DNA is TGTGCCAGCAGTCCAAGCTACGGGGGGGCCCCCCAAGAGACCCAGTACTTC.